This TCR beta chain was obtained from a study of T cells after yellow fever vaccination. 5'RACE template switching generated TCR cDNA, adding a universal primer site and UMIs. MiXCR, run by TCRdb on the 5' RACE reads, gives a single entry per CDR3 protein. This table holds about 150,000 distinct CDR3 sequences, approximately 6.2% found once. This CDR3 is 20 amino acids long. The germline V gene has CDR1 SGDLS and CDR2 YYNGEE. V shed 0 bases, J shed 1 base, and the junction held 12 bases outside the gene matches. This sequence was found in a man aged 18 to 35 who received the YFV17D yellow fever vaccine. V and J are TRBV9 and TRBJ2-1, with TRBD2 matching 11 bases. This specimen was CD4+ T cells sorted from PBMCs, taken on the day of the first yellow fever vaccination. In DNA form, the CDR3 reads TGTGCCAGCAGCGTAGGTTTGAGGGGACTAGCGGCTTTTTCCTACAATGAGCAGTTCTTC. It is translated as CASSVGLRGLAAFSYNEQFF. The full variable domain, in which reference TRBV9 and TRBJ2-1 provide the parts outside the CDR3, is DSGVTQTPKHLITATGQRVTLRCSPRSGDLSVYWYQQSLDQGLQFLIQYYNGEERAKGNILERFSAQQFPDLHSELNLSSLELGDSALYFCASSVGLRGLAAFSYNEQFFGPGTRLTVL.